This TCR beta chain is from a study of cytomegalovirus exposure and HLA in healthy donors (dated by TCRdb to the late 2010s). General notes on the study: According to an earlier analysis of a few hundred of the donors, some 180 million T cells yielded over 90 million unique TCR beta sequences and approximately 280 Gb of sequence data. Roughly 300 gigabases of sequencing data and around 87 million unique TCR sequences were included in an early release covering under 650 HLA-typed donors. Of the 398 genotyped donors, around 81% fell in the genetic ancestry cluster associated with self-reported Caucasian donors. The aim of the study was to test whether cataloging public T cell receptors could identify signatures of past pathogen exposure. The study profiled the T cell repertoires of about 720 subjects by immunosequencing and related them to cytomegalovirus serostatus. Besides the first cohort of roughly 660 subjects, a separate validation cohort made up of some 110 different subjects was used. To predict cytomegalovirus infection status, the study combined high-throughput TCR immunosequencing, statistical association of individual TCRs with disease status, and machine learning. In a later analysis, previously published TCR beta repertoires from fewer than 750 donors were re-analyzed and high-resolution HLA genotyping was added so that TCR occurrence patterns could be studied. Rather than using new phenotypic data, the later analysis identified candidate immune exposures from TCR beta sequences and from how often those sequences occurred across donors. An earlier analysis of 587 of the donors used high-throughput TCR beta sequencing to judge whether each TCR beta V gene segment behaved as functional or pseudogenic. Donor age, sex, ethnicity and CMV serostatus were compiled together with the repertoire data. Genome-wide SNP genotypes for about 65% of the 666 donors were used in a later genetic analysis, which treated that subset as a discovery cohort. Every discovery cohort repertoire had been produced on one sequencing platform. Both class I and class II loci were covered by HLA typing, at four-digit resolution. Typing coverage varied by locus: 629-630 donors for A, B, C, DRB1 and DQB1; more than 500 for DQA1; approximately 610 for DPA1; 450 to 480 for DPB1. About five DR-DQ haplotypes were treated as single units for association and clustering because of strong linkage in the cohort. On average, roughly 240,000 unique TCR beta nucleotide sequences were sequenced per donor among fewer than 500 genotyped donors of the cohort, with roughly 19% of those sequences being non-productive. The paper as a whole reports these results and caveats: Because counts were too low, approximately 18 rarely observed V segments, including chromosome 9 orphons, were excluded from the earlier analysis of some 590 of the donors. The authors suggested that the approach could potentially be generalized to other disease states and immunological phenotypes. A later analysis found that HLA-associated TCR beta chains were more clonally expanded and had lower generation probabilities than equally common non-associated chains. A cluster of highly shared sequence variants was judged likely to be a technical artifact of the sequencing pipeline. Strong co-occurrence of HLA alleles, especially DR and DQ, made assigning TCR associations to individual alleles difficult. An earlier analysis of around 500 of the donors showed that most TCR beta V segments appeared in productive rearrangements either about 87% or about 30% of the time, which broadly matched IMGT annotations. CMV serostatus was the only immune exposure information available for the cohort. Roughly uniform sequencing depth across donors was assumed in presence/absence analyses, although this assumption may not hold. Some IMGT-functional V segments, including TRBV6-2 and TRBV6-3, could not be distinguished by the 87-base-pair reads and were therefore excluded. In the study, approximately 150 TCR beta chains were listed as associated with cytomegalovirus. Correlated functional status among segregating V segments might reflect linkage disequilibrium, but an unknown experimental factor could not be ruled out. HLA typing was unavailable for some donors at each locus, so association tests used only the typed subset. A later analysis reported that several top co-occurrence clusters appeared linked to parvovirus B19, influenza, CMV and Epstein-Barr virus. V-gene and J-gene trimming of TCR beta chains was associated with a missense DCLRE1C variant in a later genetic analysis, and the association was replicated in an independent cohort. In vitro tests confirmed that a few of the cytomegalovirus-associated TCR beta chains recognize cytomegalovirus antigens. A further reported finding was that TCR beta sequences accurately predicted the HLA-A and HLA-B alleles for most subjects in the first cohort. In a later genetic analysis, fewer N-insertions in productive TCRs were reported among donors in an Asian-associated ancestry cluster than the approximately 670-donor mean. A later analysis found that TCR association rates varied across HLA loci, with DRB1 alleles showing the most associated TCRs and HLA-C alleles the fewest. In a later analysis, over 15,000 TCR beta sequences were associated with specific HLA alleles at a false discovery rate of 0.05. Only TCR beta chains were sequenced in this cohort, and the absence of alpha or paired-chain data limited detectable features. Most TCR sequences were observed very rarely across donors, whereas some public TCRs were present in many individuals. In both the original and validation cohorts, the classifier was reported to diagnose cytomegalovirus status with high specificity and sensitivity. Most CMV-associated TCR beta chains appeared to be HLA-restricted in a later analysis, and the HLA associations seemed to be driven largely by CMV exposure.

Libraries were constructed by the immunoSEQ multiplex PCR assay. The multiplex PCR relied on a mix of 60 forward primers for TCR Vbeta segments and 13 reverse primers for TCR Jbeta segments. Amplification of the CDR3 region of rearranged TCR beta genes was performed with a multiplex PCR assay on genomic DNA. Amplified TCR beta libraries were sequenced as 87-base-pair reads on the Illumina HiSeq System. The source study handled its data this way. In a later analysis, roughly 80 million unique TCR beta chains were counted across the approximately 640 repertoires, and about 10 million of these chains were shared by at least two donors. A nearest-neighbor algorithm error-corrected the raw reads and collapsed the reads into unique sequences, merging closely related sequences to remove PCR and sequencing errors. To assign V, D and J gene segments, CDR3 sequences were aligned to IMGT reference sequences. Each retained sequence needed at least a six-nucleotide match to both a V gene segment and a J gene segment. A rearrangement was called productive if the CDR3 had no stop codons and remained in frame with V and J, and every other rearrangement was called non-productive. Following IMGT convention, CDR3 was defined as the stretch from the second conserved V-encoded cysteine up to the conserved J-encoded phenylalanine. The earlier analysis of approximately 500 of the donors excluded sequences that lacked an unambiguous match to a single V gene segment. An earlier analysis of several hundred of the donors called V segments functional above 56.7% productive rearrangements and segregating when the between-donor standard deviation exceeded 5%. To diagnose cytomegalovirus status from the catalog of TCR beta chain sequences, a statistical classification framework was built. In a later analysis, TCR nucleotide sequences were compared against IMGT/GENE-DB human TR gene sequences so that V and J genes could be assigned. In a later analysis, CDR3 sequences and most-parsimonious VDJ recombination scenarios were assigned using the TCRdist pipeline. In a later analysis, each TCR beta chain was defined by its CDR3 amino acid sequence together with its V-gene family, and reads without a unique V-gene family were excluded. In a later analysis, some 600 highly shared, low-generation-probability nucleotide sequences were removed to address suspected cross-contamination and a sequencing artifact. For each public chain, a later analysis derived a clonal expansion index from normalized ranks of inferred template counts within each repertoire. In a later analysis, generation probabilities were computed with a VDJ recombination model fitted to out-of-frame rearrangements, and the resulting probabilities were checked against IGoR. Hypergeometric tests were used in a later analysis to score TCR-TCR, TCR-HLA and TCR-CMV co-occurrence, with a repertoire-size bias correction applied to the TCR pairs. In a later analysis, false discovery rates were estimated by permuting HLA or CMV assignments 20 times. In a later analysis, co-occurring TCRs were grouped using DBSCAN, and TCRdist sequence similarity was added for clustering within HLA-allele-positive subsets. Repertoires with fewer than 30,000 or more than 120,000 public chains, plus five repertoires with anomalous nucleotide sharing, were excluded from co-occurrence clustering. In its TCRdb copy, this immuneACCESS table keeps in-frame sequences only and misses some clones. Where compared with another copy, unresolved V genes explain less than half of these, and the others have no known cause. V and J calls and clone size are given by that table; D and trimming were obtained from the DNA. The sample table lists 130,000 or so clones, roughly 81% of them with a count of one. The top ten clones comprise under 2% of the sample.

About this clone: The clone's antigen remains unknown. One base away there is no much larger clone; base qualities are not given.

The cohort was made up of approximately 700 healthy bone marrow donors. Cohort members were all nominally healthy when sampled, although unrecorded immune exposures were likely present. The donor was CMV seronegative and belonged to the group of 352 seronegative cohort members. A peripheral blood sample was collected from each donor, and TCR beta sequencing was performed on peripheral blood mononuclear cells. Genomic DNA was extracted from the blood cell samples with the Qiagen DNeasy Blood Extraction Kit. The junction carries 13 bases between V and J, which are trimmed by 5 bases and 1 base respectively. Reading the germline V gene gives CDR1 SGHTA and CDR2 FQGNSA. From the cysteine up to the phenylalanine, the CDR3 has a length of 15 residues. This entry keeps only the CDR3 DNA: 45 bases, framed from base 1.

The sample taken for sequencing was PBMCs. The rearrangement combines TRBV7-2 with TRBJ2-3, and possibly TRBD2, on 5 matching bases. This receptor was obtained from a female donor in good health and CMV-seronegative. The CDR3 region: CASSPWGSGTDTQYF. DNA sequence: TGTGCCAGCAGCCCGTGGGGTAGCGGCACAGATACGCAGTATTTT.